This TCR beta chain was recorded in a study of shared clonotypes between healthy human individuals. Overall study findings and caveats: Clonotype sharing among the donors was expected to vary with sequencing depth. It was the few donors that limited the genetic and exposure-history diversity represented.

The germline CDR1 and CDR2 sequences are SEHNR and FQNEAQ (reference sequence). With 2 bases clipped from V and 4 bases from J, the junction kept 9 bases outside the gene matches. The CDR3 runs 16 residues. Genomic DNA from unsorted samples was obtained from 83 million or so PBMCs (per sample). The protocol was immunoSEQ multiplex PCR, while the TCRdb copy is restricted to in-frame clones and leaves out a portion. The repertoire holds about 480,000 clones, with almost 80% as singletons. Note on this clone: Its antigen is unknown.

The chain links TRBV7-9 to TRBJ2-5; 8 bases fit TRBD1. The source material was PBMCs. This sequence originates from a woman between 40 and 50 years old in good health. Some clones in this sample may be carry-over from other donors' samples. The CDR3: CASSLRGQGGGETQYF. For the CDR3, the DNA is TGTGCCAGCAGCTTACGTGGACAGGGAGGTGGAGAGACCCAGTACTTC.